This T cell receptor (beta chain) originates from a study of immune characterization of retroperitoneal liposarcoma. Trimming at V came to 5 bases and at J to 9 bases, leaving 13 bases not matched to a gene. Per germline, CDR1 MNHNS and CDR2 SASEGT. This CDR3 is 17 amino acids long. MiXCR, applied by TCRdb to the PCR reads, yields one record per CDR3 protein. The table shows 10,000 or so distinct CDR3 sequences, with around 30% occurring only once. The V and J genes are TRBV6-1 and TRBJ2-1; 13 bases are a match to TRBD2. The sequencing input was tumor tissue. This TCR was recovered from a male donor with retroperitoneal liposarcoma. CDR3 sequence reads: CASSYEGLAGPLGEQFF. The CDR3, as DNA: TGTGCCAGCAGTTATGAGGGACTAGCGGGACCTTTAGGTGAGCAGTTCTTC.